The TCR beta chain described here comes from a study of OX40 agonist ivuxolimab in advanced cancers. Looking at the study overall: Ivuxolimab, an agonist antibody against OX40 (CD134), was given to patients. Cancers in dose escalation were hepatocellular, melanoma, renal cell and head and neck. Patients were 82.7% male with ages about 20 to 79, mean 60.

Notes on the study in general: The authors did not determine the antigen specificity of the expanded peripheral T cells.

Trimming stripped 9 bases from V and 3 bases from J, with 8 bases between. CDR3 length equals 11 residues. Germline V CDR1 and CDR2: MNHNS, SASEGT. On this clone itself: What it binds is unknown.

This table comes from immunoSEQ multiplex PCR, and its TCRdb copy is limited to in-frame clones, with some not included. The sample carries about 48,000 clones, approximately 84% recorded once. The sample consisted of CD4+ or CD8+ T cells sorted from blood, taken in a trial of the OX40 agonist ivuxolimab. V is TRBV6-1 and J is TRBJ2-5; D is perhaps TRBD1 or TRBD2 (5 bases each). This TCR was sampled from an adult with an advanced solid tumor such as melanoma, head and neck, liver or kidney cancer. This CDR3 reads CASRDEETQYF. The CDR3 nucleotides are TGTGCCAGTCGGGACGAAGAGACCCAGTACTTC.